The source of this T cell receptor (beta chain) is a study of molecular identifiers for immune sequencing clone quantification. TCR libraries were built in bulk with a published protocol and specific TCR primers. TCRdb recomputed calls from the PCR reads with MiXCR, one row per CDR3 protein. This repertoire shows around 460,000 distinct CDR3 sequences, around a fifth found once; its top ten account for more than 0.8%. V shed 5 bases and J shed 6 bases, with 17 bases lying between them. CDR3 length equals 14 residues. Germline lookup yields CDR1 PRHDT and CDR2 FYEKMQ (reference sequence). The chain recombines TRBV13 with TRBJ2-7; D gene ambiguous. This sequence originates from a human donor in good health. Some libraries in this study had Jurkat cell RNA spiked in. The sequenced sample consisted of naive CD8+ T cells from blood, with Jurkat cell RNA spiked in. Indicated subset: FACS-sorted CD8+CD4-CCR7+CD45RA+ naive T cells. DNA for the CDR3: TGTGCCAGCAGCAGACAAGAGCAGGTCTGCGAGCAGTACTTC. It translates to CASSRQEQVCEQYF.